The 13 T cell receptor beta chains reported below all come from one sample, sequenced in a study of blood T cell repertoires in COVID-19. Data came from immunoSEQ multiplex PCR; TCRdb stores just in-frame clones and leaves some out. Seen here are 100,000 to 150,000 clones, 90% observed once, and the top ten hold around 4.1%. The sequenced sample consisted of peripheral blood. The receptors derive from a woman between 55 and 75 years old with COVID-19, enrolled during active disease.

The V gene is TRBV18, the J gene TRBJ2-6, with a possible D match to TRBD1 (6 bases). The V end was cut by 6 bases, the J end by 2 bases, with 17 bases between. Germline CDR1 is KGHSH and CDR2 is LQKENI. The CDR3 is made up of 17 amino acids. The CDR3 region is CASSPTYRDPGANVLTF. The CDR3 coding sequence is TGTGCCAGCTCGCCAACTTACAGGGACCCTGGGGCCAACGTCCTGACTTTC.

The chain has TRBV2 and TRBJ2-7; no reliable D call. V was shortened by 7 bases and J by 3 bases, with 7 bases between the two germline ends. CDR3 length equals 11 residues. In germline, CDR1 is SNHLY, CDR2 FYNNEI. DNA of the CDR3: TGTGCCAGCACCCGACACTACGAGCAGTACTTC. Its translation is CASTRHYEQYF.

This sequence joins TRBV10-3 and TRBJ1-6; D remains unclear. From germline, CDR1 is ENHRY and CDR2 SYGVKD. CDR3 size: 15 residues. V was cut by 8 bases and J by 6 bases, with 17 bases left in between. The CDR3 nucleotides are TGTGCCATCGTCGCGAGGCCCGATCCTAATTCACCCCTCCACTTT. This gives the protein CAIVARPDPNSPLHF.

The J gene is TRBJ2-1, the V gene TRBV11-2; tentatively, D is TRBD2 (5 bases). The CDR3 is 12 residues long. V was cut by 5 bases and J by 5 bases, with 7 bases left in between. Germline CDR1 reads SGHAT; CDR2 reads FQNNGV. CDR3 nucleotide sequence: TGTGCCAGCAGCACACTAGACAATGAGCAGTTCTTC. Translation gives CASSTLDNEQFF.

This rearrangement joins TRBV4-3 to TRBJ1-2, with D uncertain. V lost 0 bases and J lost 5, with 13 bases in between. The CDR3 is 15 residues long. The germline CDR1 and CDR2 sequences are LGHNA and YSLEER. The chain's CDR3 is CASSQDGQVAYGYTF. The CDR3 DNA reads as TGCGCCAGCAGCCAAGATGGTCAGGTCGCTTATGGCTACACCTTC.

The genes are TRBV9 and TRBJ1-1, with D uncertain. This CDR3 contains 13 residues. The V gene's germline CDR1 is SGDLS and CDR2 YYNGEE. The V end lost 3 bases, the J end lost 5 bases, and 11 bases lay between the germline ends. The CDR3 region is CASSDEGFTEAFF. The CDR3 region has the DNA TGTGCCAGCAGCGATGAGGGTTTTACTGAAGCTTTCTTT.

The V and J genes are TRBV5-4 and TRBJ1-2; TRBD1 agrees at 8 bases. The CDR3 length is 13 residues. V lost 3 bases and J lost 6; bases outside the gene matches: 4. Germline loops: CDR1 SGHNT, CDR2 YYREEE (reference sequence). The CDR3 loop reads CASSSQGANGYTF. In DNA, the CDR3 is TGTGCCAGCAGCTCCCAGGGGGCAAATGGCTACACCTTC.

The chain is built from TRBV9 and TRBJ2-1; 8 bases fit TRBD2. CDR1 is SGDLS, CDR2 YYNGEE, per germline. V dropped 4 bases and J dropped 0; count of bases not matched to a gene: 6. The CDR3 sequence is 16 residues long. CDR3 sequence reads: CASSLRRGASYNEQFF. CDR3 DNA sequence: TGTGCCAGCAGCCTAAGGCGGGGGGCCTCCTACAATGAGCAGTTCTTC.

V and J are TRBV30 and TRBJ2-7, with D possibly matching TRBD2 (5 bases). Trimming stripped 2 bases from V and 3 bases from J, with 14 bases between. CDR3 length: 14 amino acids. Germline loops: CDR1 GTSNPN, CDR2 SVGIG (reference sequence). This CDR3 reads CAWSRGVGDYEQYF. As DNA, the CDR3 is TGTGCCTGGAGTCGAGGAGTGGGAGACTACGAGCAGTACTTC.

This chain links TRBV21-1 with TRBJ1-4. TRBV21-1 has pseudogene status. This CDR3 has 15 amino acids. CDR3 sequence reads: CASSKAGGANEKLFF. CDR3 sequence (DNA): TGTGCCAGCAGCAAAGCGGGGGGGGCTAATGAAAAACTGTTTTTT.

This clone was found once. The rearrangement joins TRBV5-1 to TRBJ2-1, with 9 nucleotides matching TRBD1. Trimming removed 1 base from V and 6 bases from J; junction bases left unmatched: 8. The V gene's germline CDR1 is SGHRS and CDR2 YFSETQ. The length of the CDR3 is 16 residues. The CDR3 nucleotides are TGCGCCAGCAGCTTGTCTGGACAGGGGCATATCAATGAGCAGTTCTTC. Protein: CASSLSGQGHINEQFF.

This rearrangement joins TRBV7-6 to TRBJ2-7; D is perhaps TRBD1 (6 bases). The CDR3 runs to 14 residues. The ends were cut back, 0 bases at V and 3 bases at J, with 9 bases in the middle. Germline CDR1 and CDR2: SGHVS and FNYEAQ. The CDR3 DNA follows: TGTGCCAGCAGCTTAGCTGGGGGCCTCTACGAGCAGTACTTC. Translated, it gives CASSLAGGLYEQYF.

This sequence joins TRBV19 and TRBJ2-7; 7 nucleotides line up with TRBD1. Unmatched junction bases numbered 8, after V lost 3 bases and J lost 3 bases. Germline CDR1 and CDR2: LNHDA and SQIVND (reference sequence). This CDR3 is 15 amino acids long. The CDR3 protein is CASSIHSRGLYEQYF. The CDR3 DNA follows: TGTGCCAGTAGTATTCATTCAAGGGGGCTCTACGAGCAGTACTTC.